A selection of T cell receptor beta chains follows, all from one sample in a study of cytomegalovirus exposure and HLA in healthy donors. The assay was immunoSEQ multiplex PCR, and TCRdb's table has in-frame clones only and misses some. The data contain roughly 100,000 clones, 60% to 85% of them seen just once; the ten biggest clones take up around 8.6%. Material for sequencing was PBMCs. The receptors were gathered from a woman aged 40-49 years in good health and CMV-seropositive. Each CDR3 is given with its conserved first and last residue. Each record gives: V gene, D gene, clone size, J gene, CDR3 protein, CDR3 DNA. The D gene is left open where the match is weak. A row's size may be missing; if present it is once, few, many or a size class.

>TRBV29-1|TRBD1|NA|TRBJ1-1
CSVGGQQNTEAFF
TGCAGCGTCGGGGGACAGCAAAACACTGAAGCTTTCTTT
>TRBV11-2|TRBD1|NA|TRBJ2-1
CASSLKGEGQGYNEQFF
TGTGCCAGCAGCTTAAAGGGGGAGGGACAGGGATACAATGAGCAGTTCTTC
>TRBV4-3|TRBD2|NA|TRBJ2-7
CASSQGGLAGVQYF
TGCGCCAGCAGCCAAGGGGGACTAGCGGGGGTGCAGTACTTC
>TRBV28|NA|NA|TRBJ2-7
CAVIKSANPYEQYF
TGTGCCGTAATAAAGAGTGCGAATCCCTACGAGCAGTACTTC
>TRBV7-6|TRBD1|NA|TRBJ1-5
CASSFARDRGMGNQPQHF
TGTGCCAGCAGTTTTGCCCGGGACAGGGGTATGGGCAATCAGCCCCAGCATTTT
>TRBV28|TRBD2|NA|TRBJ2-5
CAISGGANRNGETQYF
TGTGCCATTAGCGGGGGGGCTAATAGGAACGGAGAGACCCAGTACTTC
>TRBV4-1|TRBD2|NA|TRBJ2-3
CASSPRTSGRGTSTDTQYF
TGCGCCAGCAGCCCGCGGACTAGCGGGAGGGGGACTAGCACAGATACGCAGTATTTT
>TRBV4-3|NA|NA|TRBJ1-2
CASSQTTNYGYTF
TGCGCCAGCAGCCAGACTACTAACTATGGCTACACCTTC
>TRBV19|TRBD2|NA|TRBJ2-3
CASSQVASGSHTQYF
TGTGCCAGTAGTCAGGTGGCTAGCGGGAGTCATACGCAGTATTTT
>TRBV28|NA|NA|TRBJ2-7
CASSWGLALEQYF
TGTGCCAGCAGTTGGGGACTGGCTCTCGAGCAGTACTTC
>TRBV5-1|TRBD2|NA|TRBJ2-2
CASSLASPTSGGAGELFF
TGCGCCAGCAGCTTGGCCAGCCCCACTAGCGGGGGGGCCGGGGAGCTGTTTTTT
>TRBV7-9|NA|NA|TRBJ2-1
CAITLEGASSYNEQFF
TGTGCCATCACACTGGAGGGGGCGAGCTCCTACAATGAGCAGTTCTTC
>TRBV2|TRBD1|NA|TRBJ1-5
CASSQGVPGGNQPQHF
TGTGCCAGCAGCCAGGGGGTTCCAGGCGGCAATCAGCCCCAGCATTTT
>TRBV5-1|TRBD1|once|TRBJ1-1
CASSLGTVRNTEAFF
TGCGCCAGCAGCTTAGGGACAGTGAGGAACACTGAAGCTTTCTTT
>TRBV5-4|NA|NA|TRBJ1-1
CASSLTGSTEAFF
TGTGCCAGCAGCTTAACGGGGTCGACTGAAGCTTTCTTT
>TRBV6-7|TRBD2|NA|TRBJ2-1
CASCRAGTYNEQFF
TGTGCCTCCTGTAGAGCGGGAACTTACAATGAGCAGTTCTTC
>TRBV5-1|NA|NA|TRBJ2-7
CASSLNTGLRHEQYF
TGCGCCAGCAGCTTGAATACAGGGTTGAGGCACGAGCAGTACTTC
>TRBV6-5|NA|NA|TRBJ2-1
CASSYSGGYNEQFF
TGTGCCAGCAGTTACTCGGGAGGCTACAATGAGCAGTTCTTC
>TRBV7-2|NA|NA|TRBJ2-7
CAGSPPGGQYEQYF
TGTGCCGGCAGCCCCCCCGGGGGGCAATACGAGCAGTACTTC
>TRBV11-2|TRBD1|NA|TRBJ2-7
CASSLNGDRVDEQYF
TGTGCCAGCAGCTTAAACGGGGACAGGGTCGACGAGCAGTACTTC
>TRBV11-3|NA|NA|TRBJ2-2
CASSPPTGELFF
TGTGCCAGCAGCCCTCCCACCGGGGAGCTGTTTTTT
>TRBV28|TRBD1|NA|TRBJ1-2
CAIPGQGAAGDYGYTF
TGTGCCATCCCGGGACAGGGGGCGGCGGGGGACTATGGCTACACCTTC
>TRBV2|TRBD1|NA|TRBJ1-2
CASSFVGTVDGYTF
TGTGCCAGCAGCTTCGTCGGGACAGTAGATGGCTACACCTTC
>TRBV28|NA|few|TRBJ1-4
CASSFRGTNEKLFF
TGTGCCAGCAGTTTCAGGGGCACTAATGAAAAACTGTTTTTT
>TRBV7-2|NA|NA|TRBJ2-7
CASSLQESSEQYF
TGTGCCAGCAGCTTACAGGAATCGAGCGAGCAGTACTTC
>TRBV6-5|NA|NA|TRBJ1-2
CASTATDNYGYTF
TGTGCCAGCACCGCGACAGATAACTATGGCTACACCTTC
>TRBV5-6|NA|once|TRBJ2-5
CASSQTETQYF
TGTGCCAGCAGCCAGACTGAGACCCAGTACTTC
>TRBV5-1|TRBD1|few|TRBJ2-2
CASSYLQGGDTGELFF
TGCGCCAGCTCCTACCTACAGGGGGGCGACACCGGGGAGCTGTTTTTT
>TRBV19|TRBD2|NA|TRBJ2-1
CASSTRMAGGEFF
TGTGCCAGTAGTACCCGTATGGCGGGGGGGGAGTTCTTC
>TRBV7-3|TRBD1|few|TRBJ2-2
CASSSGTDNFGELFF
TGTGCCAGCAGCTCCGGGACAGATAATTTTGGGGAGCTGTTTTTT
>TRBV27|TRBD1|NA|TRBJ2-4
CASSSFTRQGGAKNIQYF
TGTGCCAGCAGCTCCTTTACACGACAGGGTGGGGCCAAAAACATTCAGTACTTC
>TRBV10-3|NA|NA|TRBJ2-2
CAIMVAGEGELFF
TGTGCCATCATGGTTGCGGGCGAGGGGGAGCTGTTTTTT
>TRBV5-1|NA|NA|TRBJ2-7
CASSQVGGRSYEQYF
TGCGCCAGCAGCCAAGTGGGGGGGCGTTCCTACGAGCAGTACTTC
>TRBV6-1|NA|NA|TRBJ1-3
CASSEGGGGMVGNTIYF
TGTGCCAGCAGTGAAGGTGGGGGGGGAATGGTTGGAAACACCATATATTTT
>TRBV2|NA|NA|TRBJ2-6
CASSAYSSGANVLTF
TGTGCCAGCAGCGCATACAGCTCTGGGGCCAACGTCCTGACTTTC
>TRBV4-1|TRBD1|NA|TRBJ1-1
CASSLTGGMNTEAFF
TGCGCCAGCAGTCTTACAGGGGGAATGAACACTGAAGCTTTCTTT
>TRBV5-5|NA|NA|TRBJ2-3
CASSLSPTPYTVRATDTQYF
TGTGCCAGCAGCTTGTCCCCTACTCCTTATACGGTTCGAGCCACAGATACGCAGTATTTT
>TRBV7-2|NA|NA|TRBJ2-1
CASSLEVSSYNEQFF
TGTGCCAGCAGCTTAGAAGTCAGCTCCTACAATGAGCAGTTCTTC
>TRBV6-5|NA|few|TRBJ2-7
CASSSGVDLYF
TGTGCCAGCAGTTCAGGGGTTGATCTGTACTTC
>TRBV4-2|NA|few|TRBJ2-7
CASSQPGTSREEQYF
TGTGCCAGCAGCCAACCTGGCACTAGCCGTGAGGAGCAGTACTTC
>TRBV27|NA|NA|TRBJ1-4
CASSLLGSLEKLFF
TGTGCCAGCAGTTTATTGGGCAGTCTTGAAAAACTGTTTTTT
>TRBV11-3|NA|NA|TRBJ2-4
CASSPLRGAKNIQYF
TGTGCCAGCAGCCCGTTACGGGGGGCTAAAAACATTCAGTACTTC
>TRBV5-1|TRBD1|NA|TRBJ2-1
CASSPGQGEQFF
TGCGCCAGCAGCCCCGGACAGGGTGAGCAGTTCTTC
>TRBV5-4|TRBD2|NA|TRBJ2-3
CASSVLGLAADTQYF
TGTGCCAGCAGCGTACTCGGACTAGCAGCAGATACGCAGTATTTT
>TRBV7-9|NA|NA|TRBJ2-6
CASSLPIRGGGANVLTF
TGTGCCAGCAGCTTACCCATTAGGGGAGGTGGGGCCAACGTCCTGACTTTC
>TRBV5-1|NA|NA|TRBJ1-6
CASSPDSNSPLHF
TGCGCCAGCAGCCCGGACAGTAATTCACCCCTCCACTTT
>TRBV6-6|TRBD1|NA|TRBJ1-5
CASTLTGENQPQHF
TGTGCCAGCACCCTGACAGGGGAGAATCAGCCCCAGCATTTT
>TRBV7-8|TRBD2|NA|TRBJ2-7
CASSPALAGVVYEQYF
TGTGCCAGCAGCCCGGCTCTAGCGGGAGTGGTATACGAGCAGTACTTC
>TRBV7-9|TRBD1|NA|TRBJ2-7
CASSLGGGIYEQYF
TGTGCCAGCAGCTTAGGAGGGGGCATCTACGAGCAGTACTTC
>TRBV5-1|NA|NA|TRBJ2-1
CASSRGFNEQFF
TGCGCCAGCAGCCGAGGGTTCAATGAGCAGTTCTTC
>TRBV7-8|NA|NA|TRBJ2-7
CASSPGSSEQYF
TGTGCCAGCAGCCCCGGGTCATCCGAGCAGTACTTC
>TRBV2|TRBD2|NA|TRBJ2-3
CASTTLFGGSADTQYF
TGTGCCAGCACCACCCTTTTTGGCGGGAGTGCAGATACGCAGTATTTT
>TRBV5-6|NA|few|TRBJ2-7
CASSHQSYEQYF
TGTGCCAGCAGCCATCAATCCTACGAGCAGTACTTC
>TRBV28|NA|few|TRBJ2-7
CASSPPLYEQYF
TGTGCCAGCAGTCCCCCCCTCTACGAGCAGTACTTC